Sequencing of this TCR beta chain was carried out in a study of shared clonotypes between healthy human individuals. This clone was seen a single time. Its antigen is unknown. Study results and caveats: Non-shared clonotypes displayed generation probabilities falling below those of clonotypes present in all four donors. Clonotype sharing among donors, it was expected, would be affected by sequencing depth.

The sorted-subset replicate PCRs were given approximately 190 ng DNA, which is tens of thousands of T cell genomes. Produced via immunoSEQ multiplex PCR; TCRdb's table is partial and in-frame only. The sample gives roughly 1,100,000 clones, 65% to 75% of which show up once; over 1.3% is in the top ten. CDR3 length: 15 residues. Germline CDR1 is MNHEY and CDR2 is SMNVEV (reference sequence). V lost 6 bases to trimming and J lost 5 bases, with 20 bases between them. The chain employs TRBV27 and TRBJ2-7, with D possibly TRBD1 on 5 matching bases. The receptor comes from a man between 18 and 29 years old in good health. The sequencing sample was made of memory CD4+ T cells sorted from blood. Described subset: CD45RA-negative fraction. CDR3 DNA: TGTGCCAGCAGGGGGCTGCGGTCTCAAAGGCACGAGCAGTACTTC. Translation: CASRGLRSQRHEQYF.